This TCR beta chain originates from a study of cytomegalovirus exposure and HLA in healthy donors. There are 14 residues in the CDR3. Germline values: CDR1 GTSNPN, CDR2 SVGIG (reference sequence). The V segment lost 3 bases and the J segment 6 bases; nucleotides outside the gene matches: 8. The PCR employed 60 Vbeta primers together with 13 Jbeta primers. Sequencing was performed with immunoSEQ multiplex PCR; in TCRdb, only in-frame clones are kept and a portion is missing. The repertoire holds approximately 290,000 clones, with about 80% as singletons. Remarks on this clone: Antigen: not known.

Study-wide results and limits: A later analysis linked a missense DCLRE1C variant to TCR beta V- and J-gene trimming. According to a later analysis, donors in an Asian-associated ancestry cluster reportedly had fewer N-insertions than the approximately 730-donor mean. In a later analysis, several top co-occurrence clusters appeared linked to parvovirus B19, influenza, CMV and Epstein-Barr virus. It was assumed in the presence/absence analyses that sequencing depth was roughly uniform across donors.

Sequenced: PBMCs. This chain uses TRBV30 with TRBJ1-5, with 7 positions matching TRBD1. The clonotype comes from a girl aged 2 to 10 in good health and CMV-seronegative. The CDR3 coding sequence is TGTGCCTGGAGAGAAACAGGGGCTTCTCAGCCCCAGCATTTT. It specifies CAWRETGASQPQHF. The full variable domain, its missing parts supplied by reference TRBV30 and TRBJ1-5, is SQTIHQWPATLVQPVGSPLSLECTVEGTSNPNLYWYRQAAGRGLQLLFYSVGIGQISSEVPQNLSASRPQDRQFILSSKKLLLSDSGFYLCAWRETGASQPQHFGDGTRLSIL.